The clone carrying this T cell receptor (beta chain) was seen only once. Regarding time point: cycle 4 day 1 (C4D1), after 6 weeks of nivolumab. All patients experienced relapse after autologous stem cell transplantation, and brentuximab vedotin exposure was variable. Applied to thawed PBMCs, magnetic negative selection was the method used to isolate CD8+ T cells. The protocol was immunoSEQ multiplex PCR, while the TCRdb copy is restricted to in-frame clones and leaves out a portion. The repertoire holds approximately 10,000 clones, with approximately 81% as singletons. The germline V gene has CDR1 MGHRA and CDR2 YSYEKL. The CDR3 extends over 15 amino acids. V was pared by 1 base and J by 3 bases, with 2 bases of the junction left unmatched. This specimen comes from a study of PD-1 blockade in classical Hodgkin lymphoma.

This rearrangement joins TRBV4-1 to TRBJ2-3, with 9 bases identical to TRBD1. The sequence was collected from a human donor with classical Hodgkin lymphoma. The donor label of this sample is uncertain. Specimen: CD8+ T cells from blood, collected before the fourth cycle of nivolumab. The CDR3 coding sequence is TGCGCCAGCAGCCAAGGGGGACAGGGAACAGATACGCAGTATTTT. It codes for CASSQGGQGTDTQYF.